A single T cell receptor beta chain is shown here with its context. What it binds is unknown. J was trimmed by 4 bases and V by 3 bases; bases with no gene match: 9. The CDR3 length is 17 residues. Germline-derived CDR1 and CDR2 are LNHDA and SQIVND (reference sequence). The data originate from a study of cytomegalovirus exposure and HLA in healthy donors. In the PCR, 60 Vbeta and 13 Jbeta primers were used. The assay was immunoSEQ multiplex PCR, and TCRdb's table has in-frame clones only and misses some. The top ten hold approximately 10% of the sample, which has 110,000 or so clones, about 68% seen once. Overall study results and limits: CMV serostatus was the only recorded immune exposure for donors.

J is TRBJ2-1 and V is TRBV19, with 10 bases matching TRBD2. Sequencing was done on a sample of PBMCs. The clonotype originates from a woman in her forties or fifties in good health and CMV-seropositive. CDR3: CASSIDYTSGEYNEQFF. The DNA for the CDR3 is TGTGCCAGTAGTATCGATTACACTAGCGGGGAATACAATGAGCAGTTCTTC.